This T cell receptor beta chain was profiled in a study of blood T cells in healthy people across ages. The donors, healthy Caucasians from Russia, were aged roughly 6 to 95. A second about 7 to 12 cycle PCR used barcoded and J-beta primers. Each cDNA molecule was tagged by a template-switch adaptor that had 12 random nucleotides. One entry per CDR3 protein, called by TCRdb with MiXCR from the 5' RACE reads. The sample lists around 690,000 distinct CDR3 sequences; roughly 58% were seen once. This CDR3 has 16 amino acids. CDR1 MNHEY and CDR2 SVGAGI come from the germline V gene. Between the trimmed V and J ends, which lost 6 bases and 1 base, there was a span of 18 bases.

The sequence was collected from a man aged 60 to 69 in good health. This chain joins TRBV6-5 and TRBJ1-1, with D unclear. Sequences were obtained from blood. Here the CDR3 reads CASSPWLPVGNTEAFF. For the CDR3, the DNA is TGTGCCAGCAGCCCCTGGCTGCCGGTAGGGAACACTGAAGCTTTCTTT.